Here is one T cell receptor (beta chain) with its context. The data were obtained in a study of shared clonotypes between healthy human individuals. Profiling relied on immunoSEQ multiplex PCR, and the TCRdb table lists in-frame clones only, not all of them. The sample lists about 2,500,000 clones; around 94% were seen once. The TCR sequence derives from a man between 18 and 29 years old in good health. The sequenced sample consisted of naive CD4+ T cells sorted from blood. Described subset: CD45RA+ positively selected.

In DNA, the CDR3 is TGTGCCAGCACACGGTCCCAGGTTGGAACGTCCTACGAGCAGTACTTC. Translation: CASTRSQVGTSYEQYF. The V call is TRBV18, the J call TRBJ2-7, with no clear D. The germline CDR1 and CDR2 sequences are KGHSH and LQKENI. V was trimmed by 8 bases and J by 1 base, leaving 21 bases between them. CDR3 length: 16 residues.